This record looks at one T cell receptor beta chain sequence and its context. What it recognizes is unknown. Sequencing used immunoSEQ multiplex PCR; TCRdb keeps in-frame clones, though not all of them. The table lists about 10,000 clones, over 75% of them singletons. This entry is derived from a study of somatic mutations in cytotoxic T cells in rheumatoid arthritis. Overall study findings and caveats: CD8+ T-cell clonality showed no significant difference between rheumatoid arthritis patients and age-matched healthy controls. Healthy controls showed no age-related rise in CD8+ clonality, whereas rheumatoid arthritis patients did.

From germline, CDR1 is LNHDA and CDR2 SQIVND (reference sequence). The CDR3 length is 14 residues. The trim removed 1 base at V and 0 bases at J, leaving 0 bases unmatched. Women made up approximately 52% of the healthy controls, who were blood donors with a median age of around 51 years (range roughly 21-75). Isolating CD4+ and CD8+ cells involved positive magnetic bead selection on an AutoMACS. Their purity was then checked by flow cytometry. The sequenced sample consisted of CD8+ T cells sorted from blood. J is TRBJ2-7 and V is TRBV19; 7 nucleotides line up with TRBD1. This sequence originates from a woman aged 50 to 65 in good health. CDR3 residues: CASSIGQGSYEQYF. The CDR3 nucleotides read TGTGCCAGTAGTATAGGACAGGGCTCCTACGAGCAGTACTTC.